These T cell receptor beta chains were read from a single sample in a study of OX40 agonist ivuxolimab in advanced cancers. Data came from immunoSEQ multiplex PCR; TCRdb stores just in-frame clones and leaves some out. The sample consists of some 70,000 clones, roughly 90% of them appearing once. The starting material was CD4+ or CD8+ T cells sorted from blood, obtained in a trial of the OX40 agonist ivuxolimab. The receptors stem from an adult with an advanced solid tumor such as melanoma, head and neck, liver or kidney cancer. Each CDR3 is given with its conserved first and last residue. A D gene is named only where the DNA matches it firmly. Some rows mark clone size as missing; the rest say once, few, many or name a class of expanded clone.

TRBJ2-1	TRBV6-6	NA	NA	CASSPSNEQFF	TGTGCCAGCAGCCCTTCCAATGAGCAGTTCTTC
TRBJ2-5	TRBV5-4	NA	NA	CASRNEGPQGTQYF	TGTGCCAGCAGGAACGAGGGACCCCAGGGGACCCAGTACTTC
TRBJ2-3	TRBV6-5	NA	few	CASSSTRVTDTQYF	TGTGCCAGCAGTTCGACTAGAGTCACAGATACGCAGTATTTT
TRBJ2-2	TRBV14	NA	NA	CASSLTRPALAGELFF	TGTGCCAGCAGCTTAACTAGGCCGGCCCTCGCCGGGGAGCTGTTTTTT
TRBJ2-3	TRBV6-1	TRBD1	NA	CASIRTGDSTDTQYF	TGTGCCAGCATTAGGACAGGAGATAGCACAGATACGCAGTATTTT
TRBJ2-3	TRBV5-1	NA	NA	CASSLQSPGTDTQYF	TGCGCCAGCAGCTTACAGTCCCCGGGCACAGATACGCAGTATTTT
TRBJ2-3	TRBV5-1	NA	NA	CASRLAGGPTDTQYF	TGCGCCAGCAGATTAGCCGGGGGCCCCACAGATACGCAGTATTTT
TRBJ2-5	TRBV2	TRBD2	few	CASSKSTSAGETQYF	TGTGCCAGCAGTAAATCGACTAGCGCGGGGGAGACCCAGTACTTC
TRBJ2-7	TRBV5-1	NA	few	CASSLVRGLSYEQYF	TGCGCCAGCAGCTTGGTGCGGGGCCTGTCCTACGAGCAGTACTTC
TRBJ2-1	TRBV5-1	TRBD2	NA	CASSPLAGTADNEQFF	TGCGCCAGCAGCCCCTTAGCGGGGACGGCCGACAATGAGCAGTTCTTC
TRBJ1-2	TRBV7-9	NA	NA	CASSPTYRFGYTF	TGTGCCAGCAGCCCTACGTACAGGTTTGGCTACACCTTC
TRBJ1-2	TRBV5-1	TRBD1	NA	CASSLGDSLPRYGYTF	TGCGCCAGCAGCTTGGGGGACAGCCTCCCGAGGTATGGCTACACCTTC
TRBJ1-1	TRBV6-1	NA	NA	CASSVHNLNTEAFF	TGTGCCAGCAGTGTCCACAACTTGAACACTGAAGCTTTCTTT
TRBJ1-3	TRBV4-1	NA	NA	CASSQVWQTSGNTIYF	TGCGCCAGCAGCCAAGTTTGGCAGACCTCTGGAAACACCATATATTTT
TRBJ1-6	TRBV11-2	NA	NA	CASSPGYNSPLHF	TGTGCCAGCAGCCCAGGTTATAATTCACCCCTCCACTTT
TRBJ2-3	TRBV10-1	NA	once	CASSPRQTDTQYF	TGCGCCAGCAGCCCCCGACAGACAGATACGCAGTATTTT
TRBJ1-1	TRBV19	NA	NA	CASSDQITEAFF	TGTGCCAGTAGTGATCAAATCACTGAAGCTTTCTTT
TRBJ1-5	TRBV12-5	NA	once	CASDAGYSNQPQHF	TGTGCTAGTGATGCGGGGTATAGCAATCAGCCCCAGCATTTT
TRBJ2-5	TRBV5-4	NA	NA	CASSYYQETQYF	TGTGCCAGCAGCTACTACCAAGAGACCCAGTACTTC
TRBJ2-2	TRBV11-2	TRBD2	NA	CASSPRLATNTGELFF	TGTGCCAGCAGCCCAAGACTAGCGACGAACACCGGGGAGCTGTTTTTT
TRBJ1-1	TRBV6-1	NA	NA	CASRKENTEAFF	TGTGCCAGCAGGAAAGAGAACACTGAAGCTTTCTTT
TRBJ1-2	TRBV4-1	TRBD1	NA	CASSQGRGEGAGTNYGYTF	TGCGCCAGCAGCCAAGGAAGGGGTGAGGGGGCAGGTACTAACTATGGCTACACCTTC
TRBJ2-2	TRBV6-5	NA	NA	CASSYSYGATGELFF	TGTGCCAGCAGTTACTCCTACGGGGCCACCGGGGAGCTGTTTTTT